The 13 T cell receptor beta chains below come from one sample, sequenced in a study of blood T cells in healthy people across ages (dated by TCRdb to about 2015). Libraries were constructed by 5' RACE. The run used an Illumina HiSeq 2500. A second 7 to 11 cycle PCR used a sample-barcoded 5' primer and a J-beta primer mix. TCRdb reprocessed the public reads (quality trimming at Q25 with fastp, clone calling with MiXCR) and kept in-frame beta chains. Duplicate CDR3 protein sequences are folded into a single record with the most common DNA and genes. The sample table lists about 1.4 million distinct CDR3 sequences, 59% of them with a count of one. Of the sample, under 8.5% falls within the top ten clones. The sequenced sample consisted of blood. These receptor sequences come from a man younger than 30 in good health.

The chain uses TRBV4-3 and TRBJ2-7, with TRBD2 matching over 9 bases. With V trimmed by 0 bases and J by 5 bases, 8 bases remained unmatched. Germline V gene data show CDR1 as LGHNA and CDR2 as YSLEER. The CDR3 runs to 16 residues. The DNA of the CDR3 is TGCGCCAGCAGCCAAGATTTCGCGGGGGGGATCAACGAGCAGTACTTC. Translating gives CASSQDFAGGINEQYF.

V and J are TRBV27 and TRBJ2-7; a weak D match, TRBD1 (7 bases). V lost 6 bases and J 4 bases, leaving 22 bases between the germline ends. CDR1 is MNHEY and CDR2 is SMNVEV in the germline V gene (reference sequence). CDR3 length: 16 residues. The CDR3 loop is CASRPQGGQNLYEQYF. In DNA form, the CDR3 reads TGTGCCAGCAGACCCCAGGGGGGACAGAACCTATACGAGCAGTACTTC.

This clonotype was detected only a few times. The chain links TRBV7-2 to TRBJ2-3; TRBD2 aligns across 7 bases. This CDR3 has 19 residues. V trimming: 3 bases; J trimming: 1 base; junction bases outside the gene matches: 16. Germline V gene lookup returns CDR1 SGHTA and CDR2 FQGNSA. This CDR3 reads CASSLAGLNRLVRTDTQYF. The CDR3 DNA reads TGTGCCAGCAGCTTGGCGGGACTAAACCGTCTCGTCCGCACAGATACGCAGTATTTT.

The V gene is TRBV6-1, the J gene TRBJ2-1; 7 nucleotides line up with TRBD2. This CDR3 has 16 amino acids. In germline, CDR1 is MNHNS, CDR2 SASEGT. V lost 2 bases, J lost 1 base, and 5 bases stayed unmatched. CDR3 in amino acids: CASSELAAISYNEQFF. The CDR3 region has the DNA TGTGCCAGCAGTGAACTAGCGGCGATTTCCTACAATGAGCAGTTCTTC.

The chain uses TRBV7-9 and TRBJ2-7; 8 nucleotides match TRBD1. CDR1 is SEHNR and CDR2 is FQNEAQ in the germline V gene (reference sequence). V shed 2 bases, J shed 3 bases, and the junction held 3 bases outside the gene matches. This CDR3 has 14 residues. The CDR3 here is CASSLKQGGYEQYF. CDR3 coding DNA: TGTGCCAGCAGCTTAAAACAGGGGGGCTACGAGCAGTACTTC.

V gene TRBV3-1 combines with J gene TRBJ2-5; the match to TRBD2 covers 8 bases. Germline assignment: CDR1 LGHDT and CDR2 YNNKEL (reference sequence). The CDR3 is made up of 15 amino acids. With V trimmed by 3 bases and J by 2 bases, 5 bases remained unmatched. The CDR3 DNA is TGTGCCAGCAGCCAGTCCCGGGGGGGACAAGAGACCCAGTACTTC. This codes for CASSQSRGGQETQYF.

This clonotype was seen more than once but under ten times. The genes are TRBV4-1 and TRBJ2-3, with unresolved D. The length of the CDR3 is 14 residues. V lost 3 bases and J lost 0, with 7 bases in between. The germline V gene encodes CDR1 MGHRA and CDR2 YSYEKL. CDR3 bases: TGCGCCAGCAGCCACCTCTTTAGCACAGATACGCAGTATTTT. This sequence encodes CASSHLFSTDTQYF.

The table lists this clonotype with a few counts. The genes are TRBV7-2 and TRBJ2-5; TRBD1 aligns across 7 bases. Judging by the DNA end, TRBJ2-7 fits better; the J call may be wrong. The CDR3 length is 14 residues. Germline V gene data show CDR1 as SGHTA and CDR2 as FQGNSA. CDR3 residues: CASSLNRGAAEQYF. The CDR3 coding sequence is TGTGCCAGCAGCTTAAACAGGGGAGCCGCCGAGCAGTACTTC.

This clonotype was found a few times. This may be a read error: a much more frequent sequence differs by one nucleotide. In DNA, the CDR3 is TGCGCCAGCAGCGTCCGGACTAGCGCTGGGGAGCAGTACTTC. Translation gives CASSVRTSAGEQYF. The chain links TRBV5-1 to TRBJ2-7, with 9 nucleotides matching TRBD2. Germline CDR1 and CDR2: SGHRS and YFSETQ. This CDR3 spans 14 amino acids. V lost 4 bases to trimming and J lost 7 bases; unmatched junction nucleotides: 9.

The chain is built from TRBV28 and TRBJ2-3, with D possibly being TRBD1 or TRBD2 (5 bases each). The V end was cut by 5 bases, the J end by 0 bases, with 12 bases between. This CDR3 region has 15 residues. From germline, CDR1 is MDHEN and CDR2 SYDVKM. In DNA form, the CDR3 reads TGTGCCAGCAGTCGAACCCGGGACAGCACAGATACGCAGTATTTT. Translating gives CASSRTRDSTDTQYF.

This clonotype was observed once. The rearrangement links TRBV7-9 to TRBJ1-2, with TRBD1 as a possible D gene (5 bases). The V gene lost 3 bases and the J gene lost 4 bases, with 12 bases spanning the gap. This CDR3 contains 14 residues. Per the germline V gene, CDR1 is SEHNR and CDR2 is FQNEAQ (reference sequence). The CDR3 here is CASSLGDRIYGYTF. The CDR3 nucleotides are TGTGCCAGCAGCTTGGGCGACAGAATCTATGGCTACACCTTC.

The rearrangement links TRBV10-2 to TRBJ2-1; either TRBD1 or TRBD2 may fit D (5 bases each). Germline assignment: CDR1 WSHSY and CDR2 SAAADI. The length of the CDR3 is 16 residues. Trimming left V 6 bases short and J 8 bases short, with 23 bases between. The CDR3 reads CASRDSAGTPWDEQFF. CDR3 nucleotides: TGCGCCAGCAGAGATTCAGCCGGGACCCCTTGGGATGAGCAGTTCTTC.

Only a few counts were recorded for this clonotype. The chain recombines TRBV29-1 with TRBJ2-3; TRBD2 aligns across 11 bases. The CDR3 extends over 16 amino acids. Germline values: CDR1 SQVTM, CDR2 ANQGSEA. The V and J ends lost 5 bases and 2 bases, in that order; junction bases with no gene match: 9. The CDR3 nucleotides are TGCAGCGTTCGTTCATCGGGACTAGCGGTCACAGATACGCAGTATTTT. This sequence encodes CSVRSSGLAVTDTQYF.